This T cell receptor beta chain was profiled in a study of cytotoxic CD8 clonotypes in ibrutinib-treated CLL. As input for TCR beta libraries, roughly 2.1 micrograms of genomic DNA came from cryopreserved PBMCs. TCRdb keeps only in-frame clones here, not all; method: immunoSEQ multiplex PCR. The sample has roughly 200,000 clones, 70% to 75% seen once. Germline CDR1 is SGDLS and CDR2 is YYNGEE. CDR3 length equals 15 residues. V lost 4 bases to trimming and J lost 5 bases; unmatched junction nucleotides: 11. The clonotype was recovered from a human donor with chronic lymphocytic leukemia. The chain recombines TRBV9 with TRBJ2-5, with TRBD2 identical over 7 bases. The sequencing here drew on PBMCs, taken after 12 months of ibrutinib treatment. The CDR3 region is CASSPDGRERETQYF. The DNA of the CDR3 is TGTGCCAGCAGCCCAGACGGGCGGGAGCGGGAGACCCAGTACTTC. The full variable domain, in which reference TRBV9 and TRBJ2-5 provide the parts outside the CDR3, is DSGVTQTPKHLITATGQRVTLRCSPRSGDLSVYWYQQSLDQGLQFLIQYYNGEERAKGNILERFSAQQFPDLHSELNLSSLELGDSALYFCASSPDGRERETQYFGPGTRLLVL.